These 22 T cell receptor beta chains came from one sample sequenced in a study of T cells in localized non-small cell lung cancer. Repertoires were generated with immunoSEQ multiplex PCR, while TCRdb's copy carries only in-frame clones and drops some. Found here are more than 1,500 clones, around 22% of them singletons; the top ten hold roughly 7.9%. Sequencing was performed on lung tumor tissue, taken before any cancer treatment. Receptor source: a woman aged 35 to 70 with stage I lung adenocarcinoma.

This clone was seen only a few times. This sequence joins TRBV6-8 and TRBJ1-1, with no clear D. V gave up 6 bases and J gave up 11 bases, with 19 bases separating them. The CDR3 consists of 13 residues. CDR1 is MNHGY and CDR2 is SAAAGT in the germline V gene. CDR3 residues: CASRNRAGVEAFF. The CDR3 DNA is TGTGCCAGCAGAAATCGGGCTGGGGTTGAGGCTTTCTTT.

The chain joins TRBV5-1 to TRBJ2-2; a possible D gene is TRBD1 (6 bases). Germline V CDR1 and CDR2: SGHRS, YFSETQ. The CDR3 extends over 16 amino acids. Trimming removed 3 bases from V and 2 bases from J, with 14 bases in between. CDR3 in amino acids: CASSSQLDSNTGELFF. The CDR3 DNA sequence: TGCGCCAGCAGCTCCCAATTGGACAGCAACACCGGGGAGCTGTTTTTT.

This sequence joins TRBV6-8 and TRBJ1-2; no clear D gene. The germline V and J ends were trimmed by 7 bases and 7 bases, with 13 bases remaining between them. The CDR3 is 12 residues long. Germline V CDR1 and CDR2: MNHGY, SAAAGT. The CDR3 DNA reads TGTGCCAGCACCGAAGGGTTTGGTGGCTACACCTTC. Its protein product is CASTEGFGGYTF.

This clone is judged medium-sized. This chain links TRBV7-2 with TRBJ1-1, with a possible D match to TRBD1 (5 bases). The germline gives CDR1 SGHTA, CDR2 FQGNSA. V was clipped by 8 bases and J by 2 bases, with 12 bases between them. The length of the CDR3 is 13 residues. The CDR3 spells CASSWGINTEAFF. The CDR3 DNA sequence: TGTGCCAGCTCCTGGGGGATAAACACTGAAGCTTTCTTT.

This clone is judged medium-sized. The chain uses TRBV6-8 and TRBJ2-7; possible D gene TRBD1, 6 bases. The CDR3 length is 13 residues. Trimming pared 4 bases from V and 2 bases from J, leaving 9 bases between. Germline V gene data show CDR1 as MNHGY and CDR2 as SAAAGT. The CDR3, as DNA: TGTGCCAGCAGTTCGGACAGAACCTACGAGCAGTACTTC. This sequence encodes CASSSDRTYEQYF.

The gene calls are TRBV15 and TRBJ2-1; 7 bases agree with TRBD2. The germline gives CDR1 LNHNV, CDR2 YYDKDF (reference sequence). This CDR3 spans 16 amino acids. V gave up 1 base and J gave up 3 bases; unmatched junction bases: 6. CDR3 in DNA: TGTGCCACCAGCAGAGGTGGGGGGGATTTCTACAATGAGCAGTTCTTC. As protein: CATSRGGGDFYNEQFF.

In this sample, this clone turned up a few times. The gene calls are TRBV11-3 and TRBJ1-6, with D hard to call. The CDR3 consists of 17 residues. Germline CDR1 is SGHNT and CDR2 is YENEEA. Trimming removed 5 bases at V and 5 bases at J, with 19 bases between. The CDR3 DNA sequence: TGTGCCAGCAGCCCGTCCCCGCAGATGGCCCATAATTCACCCCTCCACTTT. Translating gives CASSPSPQMAHNSPLHF.

This clone turned up a few times. The chain recombines TRBV28 with TRBJ1-5; D ambiguous. The V end lost 4 bases, the J end lost 5 bases, and 6 bases lay between the germline ends. The length of the CDR3 is 12 residues. Germline-derived CDR1 and CDR2 are MDHEN and SYDVKM. CDR3 sequence: CASSSTDQPQHF. CDR3 DNA sequence: TGTGCCAGCAGTTCCACAGATCAGCCCCAGCATTTT.

The V gene is TRBV28, the J gene TRBJ2-7; 10 bases fit TRBD1. Germline CDR1 reads MDHEN; CDR2 reads SYDVKM. Trimming cost V 3 bases and J 9 bases; bases outside gene matches: 5. The CDR3 extends over 13 amino acids. The CDR3 sequence: CASSLGQGKGQYF. CDR3 DNA: TGTGCCAGCAGTTTGGGACAGGGGAAGGGGCAGTACTTC.

By share, this clone ranks as medium-sized (0.01 to 0.1%). The rearrangement links TRBV11-3 to TRBJ2-1; no clear D. CDR1 is SGHNT and CDR2 is YENEEA in the germline V gene. The CDR3 has 14 residues. V gave up 2 bases and J gave up 10 bases, with 15 bases separating them. The CDR3 here is CASSLRRLGLEQFF. CDR3 nucleotide sequence: TGTGCCAGCAGCTTACGCCGCTTGGGGTTGGAGCAGTTCTTC.

The chain has TRBV12-5 and TRBJ1-1; TRBD1 might be the D (5 bases). This CDR3 region has 15 residues. Trimming removed 0 bases from V and 3 bases from J, with 11 bases in between. Germline V gene data show CDR1 as LGHNT and CDR2 as FRNRAP. The chain's CDR3 is CASGLVLGAHTEAFF. CDR3 nucleotide sequence: TGTGCTAGTGGTTTGGTATTAGGGGCTCACACTGAAGCTTTCTTT.

The gene calls are TRBV6-8 and TRBJ1-2, with D maybe TRBD1 (5 bases). Per germline, CDR1 MNHGY and CDR2 SAAAGT. With 0 bases removed from V and 2 bases from J, the gap between germline ends came to 10 bases. This CDR3 contains 15 residues. The CDR3 DNA follows: TGTGCCAGCAGTTACTCGATACAGGCCAACTATGGCTACACCTTC. This encodes CASSYSIQANYGYTF.

This clone was seen a few times. The CDR3 DNA is TGTGCCAGCAGCTTACACCGGGACAGCAATGAAAAACTGTTTTTT. This sequence encodes CASSLHRDSNEKLFF. The chain couples TRBV11-3 to TRBJ1-4; the match to TRBD1 covers 7 bases. In germline, CDR1 is SGHNT, CDR2 YENEEA. Trimming removed 2 bases from V and 5 bases from J; junction bases left unmatched: 5. The CDR3 covers 15 residues.

The gene calls are TRBV25-1 and TRBJ1-1, with D tentatively TRBD1 (5 bases). The germline CDR1 and CDR2 sequences are MGHDK and SYGVNS. The CDR3 sequence is 15 residues long. With 1 base removed from V and 2 bases from J, the gap between germline ends came to 11 bases. DNA of the CDR3: TGTGCCAGCAGTGAATGGCGGGGGGGAAACACTGAAGCTTTCTTT. Translation gives CASSEWRGGNTEAFF.

Judged by abundance, this clone is large (0.1 to 1%). V is TRBV11-3 and J is TRBJ2-1; 12 nucleotides match TRBD2. V lost 3 bases and J lost 7; bases outside the gene matches: 1. This CDR3 region has 14 residues. CDR1 is SGHNT, CDR2 YENEEA, per germline. CDR3: CASSLLAGGNEQFF. The CDR3 region has the DNA TGTGCCAGCAGCTTGCTAGCGGGGGGGAATGAGCAGTTCTTC.

This clone turned up a few times. CDR3 residues: CASSLGRGIGELFF. CDR3 DNA: TGTGCCAGCAGCTTAGGCAGGGGGATCGGGGAGCTGTTTTTT. The chain couples TRBV11-3 to TRBJ2-2; TRBD1 matches 7 bases. The germline V gene encodes CDR1 SGHNT and CDR2 YENEEA. CDR3 length equals 14 residues. Unmatched junction bases numbered 3, after V lost 1 base and J lost 7 bases.

This sequence joins TRBV6-8 and TRBJ1-5; D call uncertain. The V end lost 5 bases, the J end lost 3 bases, and 8 bases lay between the germline ends. CDR3 length equals 13 residues. In germline, CDR1 is MNHGY, CDR2 SAAAGT. Written as DNA, the CDR3 is TGTGCCAGCAGTGACCTGGACAATCAGCCCCAGCATTTT. Protein product: CASSDLDNQPQHF.

The V and J genes are TRBV29-1 and TRBJ1-5; unclear D gene. Germline V gene lookup returns CDR1 SQVTM and CDR2 ANQGSEA. The CDR3 contains 12 residues. The V and J ends lost 4 bases and 4 bases respectively, with 8 bases between them. The CDR3 DNA reads as TGCAGCGTTGGGGGAGTTAATCAGCCCCAGCATTTT. Protein product: CSVGGVNQPQHF.

This clone appeared a few times. The rearrangement joins TRBV7-2 to TRBJ1-1, with D perhaps TRBD1 (5 bases). V was cut by 5 bases and J by 1 base, with 8 bases left in between. Germline CDR1 is SGHTA and CDR2 is FQGNSA. This CDR3 has 13 amino acids. As DNA, the CDR3 is TGTGCCAGCAGCGTAACAGGGAACACTGAAGCTTTCTTT. It specifies CASSVTGNTEAFF.

The CDR3 region is CASSPGNSGVSEQYF. The CDR3 nucleotides are TGTGCCAGCTCACCAGGCAATAGCGGGGTGAGCGAGCAGTACTTC. The genes are TRBV18 and TRBJ2-7; 8 bases match TRBD2. The junction had 9 bases not matched to a gene; V was cut back by 2 bases and J by 6 bases. The germline V gene has CDR1 KGHSH and CDR2 LQKENI. The CDR3 spans 15 residues.

This clone has only a few counts. V is TRBV11-3 and J is TRBJ2-2; D call uncertain. This CDR3 is built from 14 residues. Deletions cut 8 bases from V and 6 bases from J, with 16 bases between. CDR1 is SGHNT and CDR2 is YENEEA in the germline V gene. The CDR3 sequence: CASLPGLHAGELFF. For the CDR3, the DNA is TGTGCCAGCTTACCGGGTCTTCACGCCGGGGAGCTGTTTTTT. The complete variable domain, with remaining parts taken from reference TRBV11-3 and TRBJ2-2, reads EAGVVQSPRYKIIEKKQPVAFWCNPISGHNTLYWYLQNLGQGPELLIRYENEEAVDDSQLPKDRFSAERLKGVDSTLKIQPAELGDSAVYLCASLPGLHAGELFFGEGSRLTVL.

This clone was seen more than once but under ten times. The genes are TRBV25-1 and TRBJ2-2, with 10 bases that match TRBD1. The CDR3 length is 15 residues. CDR1 is MGHDK and CDR2 is SYGVNS in the germline V gene. J lost 5 bases, V lost 4 bases, and 4 bases had no gene match. CDR3: CASSGDRGQTGELFF. The CDR3, as DNA: TGTGCCAGCAGTGGGGACAGGGGTCAAACCGGGGAGCTGTTTTTT.